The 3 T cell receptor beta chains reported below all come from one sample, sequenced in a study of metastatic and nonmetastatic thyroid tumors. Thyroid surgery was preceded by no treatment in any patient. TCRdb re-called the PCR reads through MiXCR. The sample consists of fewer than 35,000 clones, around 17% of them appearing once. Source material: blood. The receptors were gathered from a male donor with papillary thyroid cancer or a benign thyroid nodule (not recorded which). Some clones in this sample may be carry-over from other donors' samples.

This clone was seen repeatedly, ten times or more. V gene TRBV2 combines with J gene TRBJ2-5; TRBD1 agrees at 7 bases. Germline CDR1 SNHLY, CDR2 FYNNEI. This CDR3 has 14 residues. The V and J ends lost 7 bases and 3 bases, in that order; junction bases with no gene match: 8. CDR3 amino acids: CASTGRTGKETQYF. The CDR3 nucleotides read TGTGCCAGCACCGGACGGACAGGCAAAGAGACCCAGTACTTC.

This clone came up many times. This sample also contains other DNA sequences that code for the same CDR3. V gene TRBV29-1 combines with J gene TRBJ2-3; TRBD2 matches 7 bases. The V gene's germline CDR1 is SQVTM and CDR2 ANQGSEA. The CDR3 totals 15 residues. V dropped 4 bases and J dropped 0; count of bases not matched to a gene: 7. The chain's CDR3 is CSVGGRALSTDTQYF. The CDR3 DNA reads TGCAGCGTTGGGGGGAGGGCTCTCAGCACAGATACGCAGTATTTT.

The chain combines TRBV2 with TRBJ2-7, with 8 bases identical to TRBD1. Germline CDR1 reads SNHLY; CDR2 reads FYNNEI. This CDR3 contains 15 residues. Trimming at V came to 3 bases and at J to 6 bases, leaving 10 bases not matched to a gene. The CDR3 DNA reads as TGTGCCAGCAGTGATGGCCGGACAGGGATCTCCGAGCAGTACTTC. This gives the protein CASSDGRTGISEQYF.